This entry lists 23 T cell receptor beta chains sequenced from one sample in a study of CD8+ T cells in alopecia areata. TCR sequencing used cDNA made by reverse transcription of extracted RNA. The assay was immunoSEQ multiplex PCR, and TCRdb's table has in-frame clones only and misses some. The repertoire holds 140,000 to 150,000 clones, with roughly 64% as singletons. This specimen consisted of CD4+ T cells sorted from blood, obtained at week 0. The source is a human donor with alopecia areata.

The chain is built from TRBV7-9 and TRBJ2-4; possible D gene TRBD2, 5 bases. Germline V gene lookup returns CDR1 SEHNR and CDR2 FQNEAQ (reference sequence). V lost 11 bases, J lost 0 bases, and 17 bases lay in between. CDR3 length: 15 amino acids. The CDR3 loop is CAACSGSLAKNIQYF. Here the CDR3 DNA reads TGTGCCGCTTGCTCGGGGTCGTTAGCCAAAAACATTCAGTACTTC. Together with reference TRBV7-9 and TRBJ2-4, the CDR3 gives the full variable domain: DTGVSQNPRHKITKRGQNVTFRCDPISEHNRLYWYRQTLGQGPEFLTYFQNEAQLEKSRLLSDRFSAERPKGSFSTLEIQRTEQGDSAMYLCAACSGSLAKNIQYFGAGTRLSVL.

V gene TRBV29-1 combines with J gene TRBJ1-2; D is ambiguous. The CDR3 totals 14 residues. Germline V gene lookup returns CDR1 SQVTM and CDR2 ANQGSEA. The V and J ends lost 3 bases and 7 bases respectively, with 18 bases between them. CDR3 protein: CSVDRPLTRTGYTF. Written as DNA, the CDR3 is TGCAGCGTTGACAGGCCCCTTACCAGGACTGGCTACACCTTC.

This clone came up a few times. The chain joins TRBV7-9 to TRBJ2-5; D is undetermined. Germline CDR1 SEHNR, CDR2 FQNEAQ (reference sequence). Deletions cut 5 bases from V and 0 bases from J, with 13 bases between. The CDR3 contains 15 residues. The CDR3 coding sequence is TGTGCCAGCAGCCCTCGACGGATGTACCAAGAGACCCAGTACTTC. Encoded protein: CASSPRRMYQETQYF.

The rearrangement uses TRBV29-1 and TRBJ2-2; 7 positions agree with TRBD1. The J segment lost 0 bases and the V segment lost 1 base, leaving 5 bases of the junction unmatched. This CDR3 has 16 residues. The germline V gene has CDR1 SQVTM and CDR2 ANQGSEA. CDR3 coding DNA: TGCAGCGTTGAAGTCCGGGACAGATCGAACACCGGGGAGCTGTTTTTT. Translated, it gives CSVEVRDRSNTGELFF.

The rearrangement joins TRBV7-2 to TRBJ2-2, with D uncertain. In germline, CDR1 is SGHTA, CDR2 FQGNSA. Trimming removed 2 bases from V and 6 bases from J, with 4 bases in between. The CDR3 covers 12 residues. CDR3 DNA: TGTGCCAGCAGCTTAAATGCCGGGGAGCTGTTTTTT. This gives the protein CASSLNAGELFF.

The genes are TRBV23-1 and TRBJ1-6; TRBD1 matches 8 bases. TRBV23-1 counts as an open reading frame of uncertain function. This CDR3 is built from 14 residues. V dropped 4 bases and J dropped 13; count of bases not matched to a gene: 9. DNA of the CDR3: TGCGCCAGCAGTCCCTTGGACAGGGAGGTTCCCCTCCACTTT. This encodes CASSPLDREVPLHF.

This clone was found a few times. The chain couples TRBV5-1 to TRBJ2-6; D perhaps matches TRBD1 (6 bases). This CDR3 is 19 amino acids long. Germline loops: CDR1 SGHRS, CDR2 YFSETQ. Trimming left V 3 bases short and J 1 base short, with 20 bases between. The CDR3, as DNA: TGCGCCAGCAGCTCAGAAGGGGCCAGGGGTTTTTCTGGGGCCAACGTCCTGACTTTC. It yields the protein CASSSEGARGFSGANVLTF. Filled out from reference TRBV5-1 and TRBJ2-6, the complete variable domain reads KAGVTQTPRYLIKTRGQQVTLSCSPISGHRSVSWYQQTPGQGLQFLFEYFSETQRNKGNFPGRFSGRQFSNSRSEMNVSTLELGDSALYLCASSSEGARGFSGANVLTFGAGSRLTVL.

This sequence joins TRBV2 and TRBJ1-2; D gene uncertain. CDR3 size: 13 residues. The germline gives CDR1 SNHLY, CDR2 FYNNEI. Deletions cut 1 base from V and 8 bases from J, with 11 bases between. The CDR3 bases are TGTGCCAGCAGTGAAGGCGCCTTCGGAGGCTACACCTTC. It specifies CASSEGAFGGYTF.

The chain has TRBV11-1 and TRBJ2-1; maybe TRBD2 (6 bases). CDR3 size: 13 residues. V lost 5 bases to trimming and J lost 8 bases, with 13 bases between them. Per germline, CDR1 SGHAT and CDR2 FQDESV (reference sequence). For the CDR3, the DNA is TGTGCCAGCAGCATGTGGGGGGTCCATGAGCAGTTCTTC. Protein product: CASSMWGVHEQFF. The whole variable domain, remainder taken from reference TRBV11-1 and TRBJ2-1, is EAEVAQSPRYKITEKSQAVAFWCDPISGHATLYWYRQILGQGPELLVQFQDESVVDDSQLPKDRFSAERLKGVDSTLKIQPAELGDSAMYLCASSMWGVHEQFFGPGTRLTVL.

V usage is TRBV25-1 and J usage is TRBJ2-5; 11 positions match TRBD2. The V and J ends lost 6 bases and 4 bases, in that order; junction bases with no gene match: 10. Germline-derived CDR1 and CDR2 are MGHDK and SYGVNS. The CDR3 sequence is 16 residues long. The CDR3 here is CASRSSGGYEVETQYF. The CDR3 DNA sequence: TGTGCCAGCAGGTCTAGCGGGGGGTACGAAGTAGAGACCCAGTACTTC.

This clone was seen a few times. This CDR3 is CASTGYNEQFF. In nucleotides, the CDR3 is TGTGCCAGCACTGGATACAATGAGCAGTTCTTC. The rearrangement links TRBV7-2 to TRBJ2-1; D unresolved. The CDR3 is 11 residues long. Germline V gene data show CDR1 as SGHTA and CDR2 as FQGNSA. Between the trimmed V and J ends, which lost 7 bases and 4 bases, there was a span of 5 bases.

This clone has a single count. The rearrangement joins TRBV29-1 to TRBJ2-7; D is possibly TRBD2 (5 bases). The germline V and J ends were trimmed by 7 bases and 0 bases, with 16 bases remaining between them. Per the germline V gene, CDR1 is SQVTM and CDR2 is ANQGSEA. The CDR3 totals 14 residues. CDR3 sequence: CSASPDWRSYEQYF. The CDR3 DNA reads as TGCAGCGCCAGCCCGGACTGGCGCTCCTACGAGCAGTACTTC.

This sequence joins TRBV30 and TRBJ2-4; 7 bases align to TRBD2. J was trimmed by 2 bases and V by 8 bases; bases with no gene match: 6. The CDR3 runs to 13 residues. The germline gives CDR1 GTSNPN, CDR2 SVGIG (reference sequence). CDR3 coding DNA: TGTGCCGGGGGGGGAGGCCCCAAAAACATTCAGTACTTC. This translates into CAGGGGPKNIQYF.

This clone was observed a handful of times. The J gene is TRBJ2-6, the V gene TRBV2; 7 nucleotides agree with TRBD1. V lost 7 bases to trimming and J lost 0 bases; unmatched junction nucleotides: 6. The CDR3 has 16 residues. CDR1 is SNHLY and CDR2 is FYNNEI in the germline V gene. In nucleotides, the CDR3 is TGTGCCAGCACCTCAGGGGGTCGCTCTGGGGCCAACGTCCTGACTTTC. This encodes CASTSGGRSGANVLTF.

J is TRBJ2-5 and V is TRBV15, with D uncertain. The V end was cut by 5 bases, the J end by 5 bases, with 15 bases between. Per germline, CDR1 LNHNV and CDR2 YYDKDF (reference sequence). The CDR3 covers 14 residues. CDR3 residues: CATSRRSPPETQYF. CDR3 DNA: TGTGCCACCAGCCGTCGTTCCCCGCCGGAGACCCAGTACTTC.

The chain joins TRBV19 to TRBJ2-2, with D perhaps given as TRBD1 or TRBD2 (5 bases each). The CDR3 contains 14 residues. Germline V gene sequence: CDR1 LNHDA, CDR2 SQIVND (reference sequence). V shed 7 bases and J shed 3 bases, with 12 bases lying between them. The chain's CDR3 is CASTPGPHTGELFF. The CDR3 coding sequence is TGTGCCAGTACTCCGGGGCCTCACACCGGGGAGCTGTTTTTT.

This clone was recorded a few times. The chain combines TRBV5-1 with TRBJ2-2; perhaps D is TRBD1 or TRBD2 (6 bases each). The CDR3 contains 15 residues. V was shortened by 4 bases and J by 0 bases, with 10 bases between the two germline ends. In germline, CDR1 is SGHRS, CDR2 YFSETQ. In DNA form, the CDR3 reads TGCGCCAGCAGCGCGGGACATACGAACACCGGGGAGCTGTTTTTT. Translating gives CASSAGHTNTGELFF.

The J gene is TRBJ2-1, the V gene TRBV6-5, with D hard to call. V was pared by 4 bases and J by 10 bases, with 17 bases between. From germline, CDR1 is MNHEY and CDR2 SVGAGI. The CDR3 is 14 amino acids. The DNA of the CDR3 is TGTGCCAGCAGTTCGCTGGCCGTTCGACACGAGCAGTTCTTC. Translation: CASSSLAVRHEQFF.

For this clone: Mismatch with germline at one junction end may stem from a read error. The rearrangement joins TRBV7-7 to TRBJ2-5; a weak D match, TRBD1 (6 bases). This CDR3 comprises 14 residues. Per germline, CDR1 SSHAT and CDR2 FNYEAQ (reference sequence). The CDR3 spells CASSLRGGGETQYF. The CDR3 DNA reads as TGTGCTAGCAGCTTACGAGGGGGTGGAGAGACCCAGTACTTC. The variable domain in full, with the rest retrieved from reference TRBV7-7 and TRBJ2-5, is GAGVSQSPRYKVTKRGQDVTLRCDPISSHATLYWYQQALGQGPEFLTYFNYEAQPDKSGLPSDRFSAERPEGSISTLTIQRTEQRDSAMYRCASSLRGGGETQYFGPGTRLLVL.

This chain links TRBV28 with TRBJ1-2; TRBD1 matches 9 bases. The V gene end was trimmed by 5 bases and the J gene end by 5 bases; junction bases not matched to a gene: 9. Germline assignment: CDR1 MDHEN and CDR2 SYDVKM. This CDR3 region has 15 residues. The CDR3 spells CASSVPGQGRYGYTF. As DNA, the CDR3 is TGTGCCAGCAGTGTCCCGGGACAGGGTCGGTATGGCTACACCTTC.

The V call is TRBV2, the J call TRBJ1-5; possible D gene TRBD1, 5 bases. V was shortened by 7 bases and J by 11 bases, with 24 bases between the two germline ends. The CDR3 contains 15 residues. The germline V gene has CDR1 SNHLY and CDR2 FYNNEI. This chain's CDR3 is CASKASGAADIAQHF. CDR3 sequence (DNA): TGTGCCAGCAAGGCCTCCGGGGCGGCAGACATTGCCCAGCATTTT.

The genes are TRBV6-1 and TRBJ2-3; D might be TRBD1 or TRBD2, each matching 5 bases. Trimming removed 8 bases at V and 2 bases at J, with 11 bases between. The CDR3 totals 13 residues. CDR1 is MNHNS, CDR2 SASEGT, per germline. The CDR3 is CASSRDPTDTQYF. In DNA, the CDR3 is TGTGCCAGCTCGAGGGACCCCACAGATACGCAGTATTTT.

This chain joins TRBV29-1 and TRBJ2-1; 11 positions match TRBD2. Trimming removed 7 bases from V and 0 bases from J; junction bases left unmatched: 8. CDR1 SQVTM and CDR2 ANQGSEA come from the germline V gene. This CDR3 region has 16 residues. The CDR3 nucleotides read TGCAGCGGTAGCGGGGGGGGAATTAGCTCCTACAATGAGCAGTTCTTC. Encoded protein: CSGSGGGISSYNEQFF.